This TCR beta chain was retrieved from a study of T cell responses to AZD1222 COVID-19 vaccine. Study-wide background: Samples with a second dose at about 4 or about 12 weeks were pooled together.

V was pared by 1 base and J by 4 bases, with 6 bases between. The germline gives CDR1 SEHNR, CDR2 FQNEAQ (reference sequence). CDR3 length equals 13 residues. Study observations and caveats: A reported finding is that nearly half of spike-specific TCRs target unmutated variant regions.

Points on this clone: Its antigen is currently unknown. This same CDR3 is encoded by further DNA sequences in the sample.

Here immunoSEQ multiplex PCR was the method, and the copy in TCRdb shows in-frame clones only, minus some. There are about 110,000 clones in the sample; 75% to 90% occur only once, and over 4% lies in the top ten. This TCR came from an adult in good health. This chain uses TRBV7-9 with TRBJ2-3; D gene unclear. Sequenced here: peripheral blood, sampled on day 0 of AZD1222 vaccination. This CDR3 reads CASSLGYSDTQYF. The DNA for the CDR3 is TGTGCCAGCAGCTTAGGTTATTCAGATACGCAGTATTTT.